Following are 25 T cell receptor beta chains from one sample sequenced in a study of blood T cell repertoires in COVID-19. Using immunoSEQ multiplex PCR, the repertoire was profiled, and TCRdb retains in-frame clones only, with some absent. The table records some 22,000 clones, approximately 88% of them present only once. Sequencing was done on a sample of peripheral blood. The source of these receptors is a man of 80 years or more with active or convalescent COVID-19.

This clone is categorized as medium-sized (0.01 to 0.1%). CDR3: CASSYGGGDTEAFF. CDR3 nucleotides: TGTGCCAGCAGCTATGGCGGGGGGGATACTGAAGCTTTCTTT. V usage is TRBV7-7 and J usage is TRBJ1-1; D possibly corresponds to TRBD1 (5 bases). CDR3 length equals 14 residues. The germline V gene encodes CDR1 SSHAT and CDR2 FNYEAQ (reference sequence). V was trimmed by 4 bases and J by 5 bases, leaving 14 bases between them.

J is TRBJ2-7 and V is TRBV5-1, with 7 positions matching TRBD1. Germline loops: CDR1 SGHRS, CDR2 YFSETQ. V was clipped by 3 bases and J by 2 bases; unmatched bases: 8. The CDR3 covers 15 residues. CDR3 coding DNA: TGCGCCAGCAGCTACCTTCCGGACAGGACCTACGAGCAGTACTTC. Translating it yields CASSYLPDRTYEQYF.

CDR3 sequence: CASSPGLHTGELFF. Here the CDR3 DNA reads TGTGCCAGCAGTCCGGGACTCCACACCGGGGAGCTGTTTTTT. The chain recombines TRBV2 with TRBJ2-2; possible D gene TRBD2, 6 bases. This CDR3 is 14 amino acids long. The germline V and J ends were trimmed by 5 bases and 3 bases, with 10 bases remaining between them. Germline V gene data show CDR1 as SNHLY and CDR2 as FYNNEI.

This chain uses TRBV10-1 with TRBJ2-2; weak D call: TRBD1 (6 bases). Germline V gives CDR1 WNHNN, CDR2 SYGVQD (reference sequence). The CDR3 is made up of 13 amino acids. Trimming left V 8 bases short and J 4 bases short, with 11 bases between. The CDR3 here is CASRGHFTGELFF. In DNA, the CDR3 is TGCGCCAGCCGGGGACACTTCACCGGGGAGCTGTTTTTT.

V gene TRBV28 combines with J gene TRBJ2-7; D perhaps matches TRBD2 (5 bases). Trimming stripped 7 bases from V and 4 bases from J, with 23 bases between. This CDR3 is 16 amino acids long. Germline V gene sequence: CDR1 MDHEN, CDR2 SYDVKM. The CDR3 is CASTQPLGREGYEQYF. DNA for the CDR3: TGTGCCAGCACCCAACCGTTAGGGAGAGAGGGTTACGAGCAGTACTTC.

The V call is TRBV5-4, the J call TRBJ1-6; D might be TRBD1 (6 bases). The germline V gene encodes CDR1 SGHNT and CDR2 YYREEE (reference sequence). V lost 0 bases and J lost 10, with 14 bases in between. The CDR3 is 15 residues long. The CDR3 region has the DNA TGTGCCAGCAGCTTGGCCGATAGGGGGAAATCACCCCTCCACTTT. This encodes CASSLADRGKSPLHF.

The CDR3 sequence: CASSRKDRPGLAGGSETQYF. CDR3 DNA: TGCGCCAGCAGCCGAAAGGACAGGCCGGGACTAGCGGGAGGTTCAGAGACCCAGTACTTC. The V and J genes are TRBV23-1 and TRBJ2-5, with 15 nucleotides matching TRBD2. TRBV23-1 is an ORF, with its function uncertain. V lost 6 bases and J lost 4; bases outside the gene matches: 18. The CDR3 is 20 amino acids.

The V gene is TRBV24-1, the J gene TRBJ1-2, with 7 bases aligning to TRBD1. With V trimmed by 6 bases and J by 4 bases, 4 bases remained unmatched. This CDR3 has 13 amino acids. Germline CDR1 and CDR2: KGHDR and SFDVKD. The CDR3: CATSRRTGYGYTF. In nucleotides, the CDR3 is TGTGCCACCAGTCGGCGGACAGGCTATGGCTACACCTTC.

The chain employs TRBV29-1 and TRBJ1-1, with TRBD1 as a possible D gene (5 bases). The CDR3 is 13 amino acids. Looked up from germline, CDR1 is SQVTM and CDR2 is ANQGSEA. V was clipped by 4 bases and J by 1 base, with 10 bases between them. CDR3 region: CSVGTGQNTEAFF. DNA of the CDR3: TGCAGCGTTGGAACAGGCCAGAACACTGAAGCTTTCTTT.

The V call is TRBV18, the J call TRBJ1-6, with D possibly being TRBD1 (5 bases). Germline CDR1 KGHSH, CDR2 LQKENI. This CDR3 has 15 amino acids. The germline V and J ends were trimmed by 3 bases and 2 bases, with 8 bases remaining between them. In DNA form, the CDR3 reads TGTGCCAGCTCACCGCAGGGCGCCTATAATTCACCCCTCCACTTT. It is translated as CASSPQGAYNSPLHF.

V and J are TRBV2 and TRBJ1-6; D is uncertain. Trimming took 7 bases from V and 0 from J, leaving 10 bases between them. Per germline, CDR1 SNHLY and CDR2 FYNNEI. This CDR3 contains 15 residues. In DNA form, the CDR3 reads TGTGCCAGCATAGACCGGAGCTCCTATAATTCACCCCTCCACTTT. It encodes CASIDRSSYNSPLHF. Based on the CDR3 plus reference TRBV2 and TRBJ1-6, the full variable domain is EPEVTQTPSHQVTQMGQEVILRCVPISNHLYFYWYRQILGQKVEFLVSFYNNEISEKSEIFDDQFSVERPDGSNFTLKIRSTKLEDSAMYFCASIDRSSYNSPLHFGNGTRLTVT.

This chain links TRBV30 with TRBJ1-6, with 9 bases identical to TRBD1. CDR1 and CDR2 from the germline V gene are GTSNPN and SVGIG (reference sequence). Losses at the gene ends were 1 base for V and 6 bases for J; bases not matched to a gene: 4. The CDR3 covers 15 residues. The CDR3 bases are TGTGCCTGGAGTGGACCGGGACAGGGTAATTCACCCCTCCACTTT. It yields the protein CAWSGPGQGNSPLHF.

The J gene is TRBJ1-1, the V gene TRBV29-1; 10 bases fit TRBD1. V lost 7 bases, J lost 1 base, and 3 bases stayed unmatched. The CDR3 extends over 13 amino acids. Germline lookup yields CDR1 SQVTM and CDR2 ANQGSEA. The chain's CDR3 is CSARTGGNTEAFF. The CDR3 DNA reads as TGCAGCGCCAGGACAGGGGGGAACACTGAAGCTTTCTTT.

CDR3 DNA sequence: TGTGCCAGCAGCCTACAGGGTCCGACAGAGACCCAGTACTTC. Translated: CASSLQGPTETQYF. The rearrangement uses TRBV5-4 and TRBJ2-5, with D maybe TRBD1 (6 bases). Germline CDR1 SGHNT, CDR2 YYREEE (reference sequence). The CDR3 has 14 amino acids. V was pared by 4 bases and J by 4 bases, with 14 bases between.

CDR3 amino acids: CASSLDWGENSPLHF. CDR3 nucleotides: TGCGCCAGCAGCTTGGATTGGGGAGAGAATTCACCCCTCCACTTT. The genes are TRBV5-1 and TRBJ1-6, with no clear D. This CDR3 region has 15 residues. V lost 0 bases to trimming and J lost 7 bases, with 11 bases between them. Per germline, CDR1 SGHRS and CDR2 YFSETQ.

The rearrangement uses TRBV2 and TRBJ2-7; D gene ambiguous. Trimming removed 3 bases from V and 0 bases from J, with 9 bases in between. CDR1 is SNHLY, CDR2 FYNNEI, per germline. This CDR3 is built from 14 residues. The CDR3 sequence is CASSESGSSYEQYF. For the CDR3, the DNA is TGTGCCAGCAGTGAGTCCGGGTCCTCCTACGAGCAGTACTTC.

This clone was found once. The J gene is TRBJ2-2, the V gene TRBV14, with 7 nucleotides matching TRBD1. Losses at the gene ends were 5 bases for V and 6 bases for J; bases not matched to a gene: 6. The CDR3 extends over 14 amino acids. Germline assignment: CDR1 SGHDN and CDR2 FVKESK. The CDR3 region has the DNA TGTGCCAGCAGCTATACAGGGGTCTCCGGGGAGCTGTTTTTT. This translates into CASSYTGVSGELFF. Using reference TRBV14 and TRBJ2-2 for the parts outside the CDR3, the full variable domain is EAGVTQFPSHSVIEKGQTVTLRCDPISGHDNLYWYRRVMGKEIKFLLHFVKESKQDESGMPNNRFLAERTGGTYSTLKVQPAELEDSGVYFCASSYTGVSGELFFGEGSRLTVL.

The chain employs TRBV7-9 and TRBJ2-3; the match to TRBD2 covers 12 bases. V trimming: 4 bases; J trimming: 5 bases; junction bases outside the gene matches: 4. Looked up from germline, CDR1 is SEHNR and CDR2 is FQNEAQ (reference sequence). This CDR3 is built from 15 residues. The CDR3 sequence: CASSSSGRGGDTQYF. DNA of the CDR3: TGTGCCAGCAGCTCTAGCGGGAGGGGGGGAGATACGCAGTATTTT.

The CDR3 DNA reads TGTGCCAGCAGCCCCCGGGACAGGCCATCCTACGAGCAGTACTTC. Its translation is CASSPRDRPSYEQYF. The V gene is TRBV7-9, the J gene TRBJ2-7, with 8 bases lining up with TRBD1. Germline V CDR1 and CDR2: SEHNR, FQNEAQ (reference sequence). This CDR3 comprises 15 residues. Germline trimming cut 5 bases from V and 1 base from J; bases unmatched to any gene: 7.

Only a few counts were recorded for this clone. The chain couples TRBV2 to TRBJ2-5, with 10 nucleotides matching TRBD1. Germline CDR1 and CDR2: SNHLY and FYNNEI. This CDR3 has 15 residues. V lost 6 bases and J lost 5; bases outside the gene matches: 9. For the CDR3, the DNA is TGTGCCAGCAGGCCCCGACAGGGGGCGCGGGAGACCCAGTACTTC. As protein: CASRPRQGARETQYF.

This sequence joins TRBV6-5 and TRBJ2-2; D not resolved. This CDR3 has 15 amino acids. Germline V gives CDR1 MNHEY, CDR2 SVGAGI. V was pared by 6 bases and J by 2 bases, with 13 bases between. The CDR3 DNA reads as TGTGCCAGCAGGAAAAACAGACCCAACACCGGGGAGCTGTTTTTT. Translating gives CASRKNRPNTGELFF.

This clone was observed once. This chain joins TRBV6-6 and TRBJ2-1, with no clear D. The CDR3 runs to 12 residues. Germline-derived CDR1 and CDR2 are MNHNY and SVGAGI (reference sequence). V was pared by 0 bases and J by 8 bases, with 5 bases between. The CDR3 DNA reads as TGTGCCAGCAGTTACTCCGTCCATGAGCAGTTCTTC. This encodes CASSYSVHEQFF.

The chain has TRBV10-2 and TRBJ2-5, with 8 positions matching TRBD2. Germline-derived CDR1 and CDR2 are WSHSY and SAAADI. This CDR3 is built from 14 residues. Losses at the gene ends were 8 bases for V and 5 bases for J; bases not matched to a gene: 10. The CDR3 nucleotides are TGCGCCAGCTGGGGCGGGGGGTCGTGGGAGACCCAGTACTTC. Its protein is CASWGGGSWETQYF.

The CDR3 reads CASSGRLPGTEAFF. The CDR3, as DNA: TGTGCCAGCAGTGGTAGACTTCCTGGGACTGAAGCTTTCTTT. The rearrangement links TRBV2 to TRBJ1-1; no firm D call. In germline, CDR1 is SNHLY, CDR2 FYNNEI. The CDR3 loop spans 14 amino acids. V lost 4 bases and J 5 bases, leaving 14 bases between the germline ends.

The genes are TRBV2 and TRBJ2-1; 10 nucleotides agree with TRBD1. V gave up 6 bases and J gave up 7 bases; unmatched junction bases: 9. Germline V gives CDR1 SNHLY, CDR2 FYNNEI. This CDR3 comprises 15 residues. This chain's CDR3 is CASSTGQGKWNEQFF. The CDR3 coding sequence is TGTGCCAGCAGCACGGGACAGGGGAAGTGGAATGAGCAGTTCTTC.